This entry lists 30 T cell receptor beta chains sequenced from one sample in a study of blood T cell repertoires in COVID-19. Sequencing was performed with immunoSEQ multiplex PCR; in TCRdb, only in-frame clones are kept and a portion is missing. The sample carries approximately 120,000 clones, roughly four fifths recorded once. Sequencing was carried out using peripheral blood. The receptors were sampled from a human donor in a cohort sampled during active COVID-19.

The chain links TRBV3-1 (or the pseudogene TRBV3-2) to TRBJ2-7, with a weak D call TRBD1 (5 bases). The CDR3 extends over 13 amino acids. With 0 bases removed from V and 6 bases from J, the gap between germline ends came to 9 bases. Germline V gives CDR1 LGHDT, CDR2 YNNKEL (reference sequence). CDR3 region: CASSQDWGSEQYF. Here the CDR3 DNA reads TGTGCCAGCAGCCAAGACTGGGGCAGCGAGCAGTACTTC.

The J gene is TRBJ2-7, the V gene TRBV6-5; 9 bases map to TRBD1. CDR1 MNHEY and CDR2 SVGAGI come from the germline V gene. The V and J ends lost 6 bases and 2 bases, in that order; junction bases with no gene match: 5. The CDR3 covers 14 residues. The chain's CDR3 is CASSRDRDTYEQYF. The CDR3 DNA sequence: TGTGCCAGCAGCCGGGACAGGGACACCTACGAGCAGTACTTC.

This chain uses TRBV23-1 with TRBJ2-7; D may be TRBD2 (5 bases). TRBV23-1 is assigned to the ORF class and has an uncertain function. Between the trimmed V and J ends, which lost 7 bases and 0 bases, there was a span of 13 bases. The CDR3 is 14 amino acids. This CDR3 is CASTVDGGSYEQYF. CDR3 DNA: TGCGCCAGCACCGTTGACGGAGGCTCCTACGAGCAGTACTTC.

This clone was found once. V is TRBV7-9 and J is TRBJ2-3; 12 bases match TRBD2. Germline V gene sequence: CDR1 SEHNR, CDR2 FQNEAQ (reference sequence). With V trimmed by 7 bases and J by 1 base, 12 bases remained unmatched. The CDR3 is made up of 18 amino acids. The CDR3 here is CASTIPWASGGGTDTQYF. The CDR3 DNA reads TGTGCCAGCACCATCCCTTGGGCTAGCGGGGGGGGCACAGATACGCAGTATTTT.

J is TRBJ1-2 and V is TRBV5-1; 9 nucleotides align to TRBD1. This CDR3 contains 15 residues. V was clipped by 2 bases and J by 5 bases; unmatched bases: 7. CDR1 is SGHRS, CDR2 YFSETQ, per germline. CDR3: CASSFTGGEDYGYTF. DNA of the CDR3: TGCGCCAGCAGCTTCACAGGGGGCGAGGATTATGGCTACACCTTC. Based on the CDR3 plus reference TRBV5-1 and TRBJ1-2, the full variable domain is KAGVTQTPRYLIKTRGQQVTLSCSPISGHRSVSWYQQTPGQGLQFLFEYFSETQRNKGNFPGRFSGRQFSNSRSEMNVSTLELGDSALYLCASSFTGGEDYGYTFGSGTRLTVV.

The chain joins TRBV29-1 to TRBJ2-5; 7 bases fit TRBD2. V trimming: 6 bases; J trimming: 5 bases; junction bases outside the gene matches: 18. Germline assignment: CDR1 SQVTM and CDR2 ANQGSEA. This CDR3 contains 16 residues. Here the CDR3 DNA reads TGCAGCGTCCGATCTAGCGGCGCCGTGGTCGGTGAGACCCAGTACTTC. It is translated as CSVRSSGAVVGETQYF. The whole variable domain, remainder taken from reference TRBV29-1 and TRBJ2-5, is SAVISQKPSRDICQRGTSLTIQCQVDSQVTMMFWYRQQPGQSLTLIATANQGSEATYESGFVIDKFPISRPNLTFSTLTVSNMSPEDSSIYLCSVRSSGAVVGETQYFGPGTRLLVL.

This clone has only one observation. This chain connects TRBV6-6 to TRBJ2-1, with a weak D call TRBD1 (6 bases). The CDR3 is 13 amino acids. Trimming took off 6 bases at V and 9 bases at J, with 15 bases between the two ends. The germline V gene encodes CDR1 MNHNY and CDR2 SVGAGI (reference sequence). The CDR3 DNA reads TGTGCCAGCAGGAAGACAGGCCTTGGTGAGCAGTTCTTC. Translated, it gives CASRKTGLGEQFF.

The chain employs TRBV7-8 and TRBJ2-1; TRBD2 might be the D (5 bases). V was trimmed by 3 bases and J by 6 bases, leaving 12 bases between them. The CDR3 loop spans 14 amino acids. CDR1 and CDR2 (germline): SGHVS, FQNEAQ. The CDR3 reads CASSLTGIGNEQFF. CDR3 DNA: TGTGCCAGCAGCTTGACGGGGATTGGCAATGAGCAGTTCTTC.

V usage is TRBV9 and J usage is TRBJ2-7, with D uncertain. This CDR3 comprises 14 residues. V lost 4 bases to trimming and J lost 2 bases, with 13 bases between them. The germline V gene encodes CDR1 SGDLS and CDR2 YYNGEE. CDR3 sequence reads: CASSPSGIPYEQYF. DNA for the CDR3: TGTGCCAGCAGCCCCTCGGGTATCCCCTACGAGCAGTACTTC.

This clone appeared once. V is TRBV5-6 and J is TRBJ1-5; the D is unclear. In germline, CDR1 is SGHDT, CDR2 YYEEEE. The CDR3 is made up of 18 amino acids. V lost 3 bases and J lost 3, with 22 bases in between. CDR3 sequence (DNA): TGTGCCAGCAGCTCCACCGGGTTGCCGGGGTACTACAATCAGCCCCAGCATTTT. Translating gives CASSSTGLPGYYNQPQHF.

The chain recombines TRBV30 with TRBJ1-4, with TRBD1 as a possible D gene (6 bases). The CDR3 contains 19 residues. Trimming removed 0 bases from V and 2 bases from J, with 22 bases in between. Germline V CDR1 and CDR2: GTSNPN, SVGIG (reference sequence). CDR3 bases: TGTGCCTGGAGTGTACGCGGGGGAACCACAGGGAGCACTAATGAAAAACTGTTTTTT. It yields the protein CAWSVRGGTTGSTNEKLFF.

The rearrangement uses TRBV5-6 and TRBJ2-1; D not resolved. Germline-derived CDR1 and CDR2 are SGHDT and YYEEEE. The CDR3 is 17 amino acids. V lost 3 bases and J 3 bases, leaving 19 bases between the germline ends. The CDR3 here is CASSSPSLAAIYNEQFF. The DNA of the CDR3 is TGTGCCAGCAGCTCCCCCTCTCTGGCGGCAATCTACAATGAGCAGTTCTTC.

CDR3 DNA sequence: TGTGCCTGGAGTCAAAAACGGGGGATGAACACTGAAGCTTTCTTT. Its protein product is CAWSQKRGMNTEAFF. This chain joins TRBV30 and TRBJ1-1; D may be TRBD1 (5 bases). The CDR3 sequence is 15 residues long. V shed 2 bases and J shed 0 bases, with 13 bases lying between them. CDR1 is GTSNPN, CDR2 SVGIG, per germline (reference sequence). Supplemented by reference TRBV30 and TRBJ1-1, the full variable domain reads SQTIHQWPATLVQPVGSPLSLECTVEGTSNPNLYWYRQAAGRGLQLLFYSVGIGQISSEVPQNLSASRPQDRQFILSSKKLLLSDSGFYLCAWSQKRGMNTEAFFGQGTRLTVV.

The chain couples TRBV9 to TRBJ2-1, with TRBD1 matching 8 bases. This CDR3 region has 14 residues. Looked up from germline, CDR1 is SGDLS and CDR2 is YYNGEE. The V and J ends lost 3 bases and 7 bases, in that order; junction bases with no gene match: 6. The CDR3 DNA sequence: TGTGCCAGCAGCGGGACAGGGTGGAAAAATGAGCAGTTCTTC. It codes for CASSGTGWKNEQFF.

This chain uses TRBV10-3 with TRBJ1-5; 7 bases align to TRBD1. Germline V CDR1 and CDR2: ENHRY, SYGVKD. CDR3 length equals 13 residues. The J segment lost 5 bases and the V segment lost 11 bases, leaving 9 bases of the junction unmatched. CDR3 sequence: CAVTKGTDQPQHF. CDR3 nucleotides: TGTGCCGTCACTAAGGGGACAGATCAGCCCCAGCATTTT.

V usage is TRBV6-2 or TRBV6-3 and J usage is TRBJ2-7; TRBD1 matches at 8 bases. The CDR3 length is 15 residues. V was clipped by 2 bases and J by 0 bases; unmatched bases: 3. Germline-derived CDR1 and CDR2 are MNHEY and SVGEGT. The DNA for the CDR3 is TGTGCCAGCAGTTACACAGGGGGAAGCTCCTACGAGCAGTACTTC. It codes for CASSYTGGSSYEQYF.

The V and J genes are TRBV3-1 (or the pseudogene TRBV3-2) and TRBJ2-7; the D is unclear. Germline CDR1 and CDR2: LGHDT and YNNKEL (reference sequence). This CDR3 spans 15 amino acids. The V gene lost 0 bases and the J gene lost 3 bases, with 12 bases spanning the gap. This CDR3 is CASSQENLRNYEQYF. CDR3 coding DNA: TGTGCCAGCAGCCAAGAAAACCTCAGAAACTACGAGCAGTACTTC.

The chain carries TRBV5-1 and TRBJ2-1; the match to TRBD2 covers 15 bases. This CDR3 contains 16 residues. V shed 1 base and J 10 bases; nucleotides not matched to a gene: 6. CDR1 and CDR2 from the germline V gene are SGHRS and YFSETQ. The CDR3 DNA is TGCGCCAGCAGCTTGTTGGGACTAGCGGGGGGCCACGAGCAGTTCTTC. It codes for CASSLLGLAGGHEQFF.

This clone was detected a few times. This chain links TRBV3-1 (or the pseudogene TRBV3-2) with TRBJ2-1; 16 bases are a match to TRBD2. The germline V gene encodes CDR1 LGHDT and CDR2 YNNKEL (reference sequence). Germline trimming cut 4 bases from V and 10 bases from J; bases unmatched to any gene: 10. This CDR3 has 17 residues. The CDR3 spells CASSRGPGLAGGLEQFF. The CDR3 DNA reads TGTGCCAGCAGCCGGGGCCCGGGACTAGCGGGGGGGCTGGAGCAGTTCTTC.

The J gene is TRBJ1-5, the V gene TRBV19; 7 bases match TRBD1. The CDR3 runs to 12 residues. Germline values: CDR1 LNHDA, CDR2 SQIVND (reference sequence). Trimming took 10 bases from V and 2 from J; bases not matched to a gene: 2. CDR3 DNA: TGTGCCACTGGACAGGGCAATCAGCCCCAGCATTTT. Translating gives CATGQGNQPQHF.

The chain employs TRBV11-2 and TRBJ1-1; D not certain. Germline CDR1 SGHAT, CDR2 FQNNGV. V shed 5 bases and J shed 11 bases, with 15 bases lying between them. This CDR3 comprises 12 residues. CDR3 residues: CASSLRAEVAFF. The CDR3 region has the DNA TGTGCCAGCAGCCTCCGCGCGGAGGTGGCTTTCTTT.

The chain employs TRBV4-1 and TRBJ2-7, with D tentatively TRBD2 (5 bases). CDR1 and CDR2 from the germline V gene are MGHRA and YSYEKL. This CDR3 is built from 13 residues. V lost 0 bases and J lost 4, with 7 bases in between. CDR3 sequence (DNA): TGCGCCAGCAGCCAAGATAGAGGGTACGAGCAGTACTTC. This sequence encodes CASSQDRGYEQYF.

This sequence joins TRBV15 and TRBJ2-2; 9 bases map to TRBD2. The V gene's germline CDR1 is LNHNV and CDR2 YYDKDF (reference sequence). There are 15 residues in the CDR3. The J segment lost 1 base and the V segment lost 6 bases, leaving 3 bases of the junction unmatched. In DNA, the CDR3 is TGTGCCACCAGTCCAGCGGGGGGGAACACCGGGGAGCTGTTTTTT. This translates into CATSPAGGNTGELFF.

This chain links TRBV28 with TRBJ1-5; TRBD1 is a possible D gene (5 bases). Trimming cost V 5 bases and J 2 bases, with 13 bases left between them. Germline lookup yields CDR1 MDHEN and CDR2 SYDVKM. CDR3 length: 15 amino acids. The CDR3 DNA reads TGTGCCAGCAGTAGCGGGGCCTGGCGCAATCAGCCCCAGCATTTT. It specifies CASSSGAWRNQPQHF.

The chain links TRBV5-1 to TRBJ2-5, with D possibly being TRBD2 (6 bases). Trimming cost V 4 bases and J 2 bases, with 12 bases left between them. CDR3 length equals 14 residues. The V gene's germline CDR1 is SGHRS and CDR2 YFSETQ. CDR3 loop: CASSVSSVQETQYF. The CDR3 nucleotides are TGCGCCAGCAGCGTCTCTAGCGTTCAAGAGACCCAGTACTTC. Combining the CDR3 with reference TRBV5-1 and TRBJ2-5 gives the whole variable domain KAGVTQTPRYLIKTRGQQVTLSCSPISGHRSVSWYQQTPGQGLQFLFEYFSETQRNKGNFPGRFSGRQFSNSRSEMNVSTLELGDSALYLCASSVSSVQETQYFGPGTRLLVL.

In this sample, this clone turned up once. The gene calls are TRBV10-3 and TRBJ2-2; perhaps TRBD1 as D (6 bases). CDR1 and CDR2 from the germline V gene are ENHRY and SYGVKD. Trimming stripped 2 bases from V and 2 bases from J, with 12 bases between. The CDR3 is made up of 16 amino acids. Here the CDR3 DNA reads TGTGCCATCAGTGAGCAGGGGACCGCTAACACCGGGGAGCTGTTTTTT. This translates into CAISEQGTANTGELFF.

This clone has only one observation. J is TRBJ1-2 and V is TRBV6-5; weak D call: TRBD1 (6 bases). Trimming removed 0 bases from V and 4 bases from J, with 9 bases in between. The germline gives CDR1 MNHEY, CDR2 SVGAGI. This CDR3 is 14 amino acids long. CDR3 residues: CASSYSGRGYGYTF. The CDR3 nucleotides read TGTGCCAGCAGTTACTCAGGCAGGGGCTATGGCTACACCTTC.

J is TRBJ1-2 and V is TRBV30; TRBD1 agrees at 7 bases. Germline lookup yields CDR1 GTSNPN and CDR2 SVGIG (reference sequence). Trimming took 2 bases from V and 4 from J; bases not matched to a gene: 7. The length of the CDR3 is 14 residues. As DNA, the CDR3 is TGTGCCTGGAGTCGCTCCGGGACAGTCTATGGCTACACCTTC. Translation: CAWSRSGTVYGYTF.

This clone was seen only a few times. This chain links TRBV10-3 with TRBJ2-1, with 10 bases matching TRBD1. Germline-derived CDR1 and CDR2 are ENHRY and SYGVKD. This CDR3 has 15 residues. V was clipped by 7 bases and J by 6 bases; unmatched bases: 9. CDR3 protein: CAITVGTGATNEQFF. In nucleotides, the CDR3 is TGTGCCATCACCGTCGGGACAGGGGCTACCAATGAGCAGTTCTTC.

The chain is built from TRBV27 and TRBJ1-1; D remains ambiguous. The CDR3 has 15 residues. Trimming cost V 0 bases and J 1 base, with 9 bases left between them. Per the germline V gene, CDR1 is MNHEY and CDR2 is SMNVEV (reference sequence). The CDR3, as DNA: TGTGCCAGCAGTTTATCGCCAGGCCAGAACACTGAAGCTTTCTTT. Its translation is CASSLSPGQNTEAFF.